The source of this T cell receptor (beta chain) is a study of identical twins. TCRdb re-derived calls from the 5' RACE reads in MiXCR, one entry per CDR3 protein. This sample yields about 890,000 distinct CDR3 sequences, of which roughly 12% are seen a single time; about 1.5% belongs to the top ten. Germline V lookup: CDR1 SGHNT, CDR2 YYREEE (reference sequence). V shed 0 bases, J shed 3 bases, and the junction held 9 bases outside the gene matches. The CDR3 extends over 17 amino acids. These data were likewise used in another study, on yellow fever vaccine responses in identical twins.

This chain links TRBV5-4 with TRBJ2-3; 8 bases match TRBD2. This TCR was sampled from a woman under 30 in good health. The sample comprised PBMCs. This chain's CDR3 is CASSLAVSGSTTDTQYF. The CDR3 DNA reads TGTGCCAGCAGCTTGGCCGTGAGCGGGAGCACGACAGATACGCAGTATTTT.